This T cell receptor beta chain stems from a study of CD8+CD57+ T cells in acquired aplastic anemia. TCR beta VDJ and CDR3 were profiled, and genomic DNA was the template. TCRdb used MiXCR to reprocess the reads, holding one entry per CDR3 protein. The table lists over 250,000 distinct CDR3 sequences, roughly 59% of them singletons. In this sample, this clonotype turned up a few times. Its target is not known. Only patients with CD8+CD57+ cell expansion on flow cytometry were chosen for sequencing. General study results and limits: The study found no significant CD8+ Simpson's diversity difference between patients and controls.

The sequenced sample consisted of sorted CD4+, CD8+, or CD8+CD57+ T cells (not recorded which) from PBMCs. The sequence came from a human donor with aplastic anemia.

The CDR3 here is CATSSRFPSLSYEQYF. For the CDR3, the DNA is TGTGCCACCAGCAGCAGGTTTCCTAGTCTTTCCTACGAGCAGTACTTC. The rearrangement links TRBV15 to TRBJ2-7; no definite D call. Germline V gene sequence: CDR1 LNHNV, CDR2 YYDKDF (reference sequence). V lost 3 bases and J lost 1, with 16 bases in between. This CDR3 is 16 amino acids long.